A single T cell receptor (beta chain) is shown here with its context. TCRdb's copy holds only in-frame clones and misses some; the assay was immunoSEQ multiplex PCR. The sample includes 40,000 to 45,000 clones, approximately 70% seen only once; the top ten take roughly 18%. The data derive from a study of control samples from healthy donors and cancer patients. The CDR3 covers 16 residues. With 0 bases clipped from V and 6 bases from J, the junction kept 7 bases outside the gene matches. The V gene's germline CDR1 is SGDLS and CDR2 YYNGEE. The receptor comes from a male donor with melanoma. Specimen: formalin-fixed, paraffin-embedded tissue. This chain uses TRBV9 with TRBJ2-1, with 9 bases aligning to TRBD1. Here the CDR3 DNA reads TGTGCCAGCAGCGTAGGTACCGGGACAGGGTTCAATGAGCAGTTCTTC. As protein: CASSVGTGTGFNEQFF. Variable domain in full (rest from reference TRBV9 and TRBJ2-1): DSGVTQTPKHLITATGQRVTLRCSPRSGDLSVYWYQQSLDQGLQFLIQYYNGEERAKGNILERFSAQQFPDLHSELNLSSLELGDSALYFCASSVGTGTGFNEQFFGPGTRLTVL.